Shown below are 10 T cell receptor beta chains from a single sample sequenced in a study of cytomegalovirus exposure and HLA in healthy donors. In the PCR, 60 Vbeta and 13 Jbeta primers were used. Method: immunoSEQ multiplex PCR; TCRdb's copy keeps in-frame clones and lacks some. Among around 160,000 clones listed, approximately 78% were seen once. What was sequenced was PBMCs. The receptor set was obtained from a male donor in good health and CMV-seronegative.

There are many counts of this clone. The chain couples TRBV5-6 to TRBJ1-1, with 7 nucleotides matching TRBD1. CDR1 SGHDT and CDR2 YYEEEE come from the germline V gene. Germline trimming cut 2 bases from V and 7 bases from J; bases unmatched to any gene: 14. This CDR3 is 16 amino acids long. The DNA of the CDR3 is TGTGCCAGCAGCTTTAGAGGGACAGCCCTACAAGTTGAAGCTTTCTTT. As protein: CASSFRGTALQVEAFF.

The chain combines TRBV4-1 with TRBJ2-4, with D possibly TRBD1 on 5 matching bases. V dropped 1 base and J dropped 2 bases, with 12 bases sitting between them. Germline assignment: CDR1 MGHRA and CDR2 YSYEKL. This CDR3 has 16 amino acids. The CDR3 loop reads CASSQGQGSTKNIQYF. The CDR3 nucleotides read TGCGCCAGCAGCCAAGGTCAGGGTTCTACCAAAAACATTCAGTACTTC.

CDR3: CASSNQGASNEQFF. The CDR3 DNA follows: TGTGCCAGTAGTAATCAAGGGGCAAGTAATGAGCAGTTCTTC. This rearrangement joins TRBV19 to TRBJ2-1, with a possible D match to TRBD1 (5 bases). V lost 4 bases to trimming and J lost 7 bases, with 14 bases between them. There are 14 residues in the CDR3. Germline CDR1 is LNHDA and CDR2 is SQIVND (reference sequence).

The chain carries TRBV5-1 and TRBJ2-5; D remains ambiguous. Looked up from germline, CDR1 is SGHRS and CDR2 is YFSETQ. This CDR3 is built from 14 residues. V lost 2 bases, J lost 1 base, and 9 bases lay in between. The CDR3 nucleotides read TGCGCCAGCAGCTTACGGGTGCCCCAAGAGACCCAGTACTTC. It is translated as CASSLRVPQETQYF.

This chain connects TRBV14 to TRBJ2-2; D not resolved. V gave up 1 base and J gave up 7 bases, with 10 bases separating them. The CDR3 consists of 14 residues. CDR1 SGHDN and CDR2 FVKESK come from the germline V gene. As DNA, the CDR3 is TGTGCCAGCAGCCAAGTTTACGGTGGCGGGGAGCTGTTTTTT. This encodes CASSQVYGGGELFF.

The rearrangement links TRBV10-3 to TRBJ1-1; D is perhaps TRBD1 (5 bases). Trimming left V 10 bases short and J 2 bases short, with 8 bases between. Germline assignment: CDR1 ENHRY and CDR2 SYGVKD. The CDR3 has 11 residues. CDR3 nucleotide sequence: TGTGCCAGTCAGGGAAACACTGAAGCTTTCTTT. It is translated as CASQGNTEAFF.

A remark on this clone: An end of the junction does not agree with germline; a read error may underlie this. The V gene is TRBV28, the J gene TRBJ2-2; D might be TRBD2 (6 bases). Per germline, CDR1 MDHEN and CDR2 SYDVKM. CDR3 size: 14 residues. CDR3 loop: CVSSTGSRAGELFF. CDR3 bases: TGTGTCAGCAGCACCGGGAGTAGGGCCGGGGAGCTGTTTTTT.

In DNA form, the CDR3 reads TGTGCCATCAGTGAAGCAGGGATGTTGAACGGCTACACCTTC. This codes for CAISEAGMLNGYTF. J is TRBJ1-2 and V is TRBV10-3; weak D call: TRBD1 (5 bases). CDR1 is ENHRY, CDR2 SYGVKD, per germline. V shed 3 bases and J shed 8 bases, with 16 bases lying between them. CDR3 length equals 14 residues.

The chain couples TRBV28 to TRBJ2-5, with TRBD1 identical over 8 bases. In germline, CDR1 is MDHEN, CDR2 SYDVKM. The CDR3 spans 17 residues. V shed 7 bases, J shed 3 bases, and the junction held 16 bases outside the gene matches. DNA of the CDR3: TGTGCCAGCACCCCCCTCGGTGACAGGGGAGAGGAAGAGACCCAGTACTTC. It specifies CASTPLGDRGEEETQYF. The entire variable domain, with the rest obtained from reference TRBV28 and TRBJ2-5, is as follows: DVKVTQSSRYLVKRTGEKVFLECVQDMDHENMFWYRQDPGLGLRLIYFSYDVKMKEKGDIPEGYSVSREKKERFSLILESASTNQTSMYLCASTPLGDRGEEETQYFGPGTRLLVL.

The chain carries TRBV19 and TRBJ1-5; D might be TRBD1 (5 bases). CDR1 is LNHDA and CDR2 is SQIVND in the germline V gene (reference sequence). CDR3 length equals 12 residues. The V end was cut by 4 bases, the J end by 7 bases, with 8 bases between. The CDR3 region has the DNA TGTGCCAGTAGTACAGGGCGGCAGCCCCAGCATTTT. Protein product: CASSTGRQPQHF. Looking up the rest from reference TRBV19 and TRBJ1-5 gives the full variable domain: DGGITQSPKYLFRKEGQNVTLSCEQNLNHDAMYWYRQDPGQGLRLIYYSQIVNDFQKGDIAEGYSVSREKKESFPLTVTSAQKNPTAFYLCASSTGRQPQHFGDGTRLSIL.